What follows are 3 T cell receptor beta chains derived from one specimen sequenced in a study of Ad26.COV2.S vaccination and SARS-CoV-2 variants. Libraries were prepared by immunoSEQ multiplex PCR; TCRdb keeps only in-frame clonotypes and omits some of them. The sample includes 250,000 to 300,000 clones, around 87% seen only once; the top ten take about 3.5%. Treatment: some 19 received Ad26.COV2.S at low or high dose, single or two shots; a few received placebo; per-sample allocation not given. The samples were gathered on day 63 after the first injection of vaccine or placebo. Sequencing was performed on peripheral blood, taken in a trial of Ad26.COV2.S vaccine versus placebo. All receptors come from a person aged 18-65 years who received the Ad26.COV2.S COVID-19 vaccine or a placebo.

This clone has just one count. This chain links TRBV7-9 with TRBJ1-2; TRBD1 is a possible D gene (5 bases). CDR3 length: 13 amino acids. Germline CDR1 and CDR2: SEHNR and FQNEAQ (reference sequence). V was pared by 3 bases and J by 4 bases, with 9 bases between. Here the CDR3 DNA reads TGTGCCAGCAGCTTCGACAGTCCCTATGGCTACACCTTC. Residues: CASSFDSPYGYTF.

The gene calls are TRBV5-4 and TRBJ1-1; 8 bases fit TRBD1. The germline CDR1 and CDR2 sequences are SGHNT and YYREEE (reference sequence). This CDR3 region has 16 residues. The J segment lost 5 bases and the V segment lost 2 bases, leaving 11 bases of the junction unmatched. In DNA, the CDR3 is TGTGCCAGCAGCTTAAACGGGCAGGGGGCAAATACTGAAGCTTTCTTT. It translates to CASSLNGQGANTEAFF.

J is TRBJ2-7 and V is TRBV4-2; D is unresolved. Trimming took 0 bases from V and 3 from J, leaving 15 bases between them. CDR3 size: 16 residues. In germline, CDR1 is LGHNA, CDR2 YNFKEQ. As DNA, the CDR3 is TGTGCCAGCAGCCAAGACACGGCCGGGCGGCTCTACGAGCAGTACTTC. The encoded protein is CASSQDTAGRLYEQYF.